These 16 T cell receptor beta chains originate from one sample sequenced in a study of blood T cells in healthy people across ages. The use of a sample-barcoded 5' primer and a J-beta primer mix characterized a second PCR of roughly 7 to 11 cycles. Via MiXCR, TCRdb re-called the 5' RACE reads, giving one row per CDR3 protein. Seen here are 600,000 to 850,000 distinct CDR3 sequences, 20% to 25% observed once, and the top ten hold 9.4%. The data were also submitted as part of a second study, on T cells of mothers and their children.

Specimen: blood. The receptors stem from a boy younger than 18 in good health.

This clonotype was seen more than once but under ten times. J is TRBJ2-7 and V is TRBV6-5; possibly TRBD2 for D (6 bases). This CDR3 is 15 amino acids long. Trimming cost V 2 bases and J 1 base, with 12 bases left between them. The germline CDR1 and CDR2 sequences are MNHEY and SVGAGI. In nucleotides, the CDR3 is TGTGCCAGCAGTTACAAGGTAGCGGCGTCCTACGAGCAGTACTTC. Protein: CASSYKVAASYEQYF.

This chain links TRBV9 with TRBJ2-1, with D possibly matching TRBD1 (5 bases). The better agreement between TRBJ2-5 and the DNA end casts doubt on the J call. The CDR3 spans 13 residues. The germline gives CDR1 SGDLS, CDR2 YYNGEE. In DNA, the CDR3 is TGTGCCAGCAGCGTAGAAGGGGTGGAGACCCAGTACTTC. Protein product: CASSVEGVETQYF.

The V call is TRBV28, the J call TRBJ1-4, with a tentative D call TRBD1 (6 bases). The CDR3 extends over 17 amino acids. The ends were cut back, 3 bases at V and 0 bases at J, with 14 bases in the middle. Germline CDR1 is MDHEN and CDR2 is SYDVKM. The CDR3 loop reads CASSFPDRIATNEKLFF. The CDR3 region has the DNA TGTGCCAGCAGTTTCCCGGACAGAATTGCAACTAATGAAAAACTGTTTTTT.

V is TRBV28 and J is TRBJ1-4; D gene unclear. V lost 3 bases and J lost 5, with 7 bases in between. The CDR3 is 13 residues long. Germline values: CDR1 MDHEN, CDR2 SYDVKM. In DNA form, the CDR3 reads TGTGCCAGCAGTTTTAATCTGAATGAAAAACTGTTTTTT. This translates into CASSFNLNEKLFF.

This clonotype turned up a few times. The chain has TRBV3-1 and TRBJ1-1; D may be TRBD1 (5 bases). V lost 1 base to trimming and J lost 11 bases, with 17 bases between them. CDR1 and CDR2 (germline): LGHDT, YNNKEL (reference sequence). CDR3 size: 14 residues. CDR3 residues: CASSQVAQGEDAFF. The CDR3 nucleotides are TGTGCCAGCAGCCAAGTCGCCCAGGGAGAGGACGCTTTCTTT.

The chain has TRBV7-9 and TRBJ1-2; D might be TRBD1 (6 bases). The germline V gene has CDR1 SEHNR and CDR2 FQNEAQ (reference sequence). Trimming cost V 3 bases and J 8 bases, with 19 bases left between them. The CDR3 runs 15 residues. The CDR3: CASSFGDITTVGYTF. The CDR3 DNA is TGTGCCAGCAGCTTTGGGGACATCACTACCGTGGGCTACACCTTC.

This clonotype was seen a handful of times. The chain joins TRBV6-5 to TRBJ1-2; D is possibly TRBD1 (6 bases). Germline-derived CDR1 and CDR2 are MNHEY and SVGAGI. The CDR3 sequence is 16 residues long. Trimming cost V 2 bases and J 2 bases, with 15 bases left between them. Written as DNA, the CDR3 is TGTGCCAGCAGTTACGCTCTTAACGACAGGAACTATGGCTACACCTTC. This codes for CASSYALNDRNYGYTF.

This clonotype came up a few times. The chain employs TRBV6-1 and TRBJ2-7; the D gene is possibly TRBD1 (5 bases). Germline loops: CDR1 MNHNS, CDR2 SASEGT. There are 13 residues in the CDR3. The germline V and J ends were trimmed by 6 bases and 1 base, with 10 bases remaining between them. The CDR3 nucleotides are TGTGCCAGCAGAGACAGTGGTTCCTACGAGCAGTACTTC. Protein sequence: CASRDSGSYEQYF.

This rearrangement joins TRBV29-1 to TRBJ2-7; 14 bases are a match to TRBD2. J gave up 5 bases and V 6 bases, and 3 bases lay outside the gene matches. CDR1 and CDR2 (germline): SQVTM, ANQGSEA. This CDR3 has 13 residues. In DNA form, the CDR3 reads TGCAGCGTGGGACTAGCGGGAGCCAACGAGCAGTACTTC. Its translation: CSVGLAGANEQYF.

The rearrangement uses TRBV5-1 and TRBJ2-6; D is unresolved. The CDR3 sequence is 17 residues long. CDR1 and CDR2 (germline): SGHRS, YFSETQ. Trimming left V 5 bases short and J 0 bases short, with 15 bases between. The CDR3 here is CASSLNPTVSGANVLTF. The CDR3 DNA is TGCGCCAGCAGTCTCAATCCGACGGTCTCTGGGGCCAACGTCCTGACTTTC.

This clonotype was seen ten or more times. This chain links TRBV27 with TRBJ2-6; D unclear. Germline-derived CDR1 and CDR2 are MNHEY and SMNVEV (reference sequence). The CDR3 extends over 16 amino acids. Trimming pared 10 bases from V and 1 base from J, leaving 17 bases between. In DNA, the CDR3 is TGTGCCACCTCTCGGCCCTCTCTTTCTGGGGCCAACGTCCTGACTTTC. Residues: CATSRPSLSGANVLTF.

The J gene is TRBJ1-2, the V gene TRBV7-9; D uncertain. CDR1 is SEHNR and CDR2 is FQNEAQ in the germline V gene (reference sequence). This CDR3 has 12 amino acids. Deletions cut 1 base from V and 6 bases from J, with 6 bases between. In nucleotides, the CDR3 is TGTGCCAGCAGCTTAGGGGTAGATGGCTACACCTTC. This gives the protein CASSLGVDGYTF.

V gene TRBV7-9 combines with J gene TRBJ1-2; 7 bases match TRBD1. Germline CDR1 SEHNR, CDR2 FQNEAQ (reference sequence). CDR3 length: 14 residues. V lost 6 bases to trimming and J lost 1 base; unmatched junction nucleotides: 5. In DNA form, the CDR3 reads TGTGCCAGCAGACCGGGACAGCGTAACTATGGCTACACCTTC. Protein: CASRPGQRNYGYTF.

The V and J genes are TRBV29-1 and TRBJ2-6; 9 nucleotides agree with TRBD1. With V trimmed by 4 bases and J by 0 bases, 4 bases remained unmatched. Per the germline V gene, CDR1 is SQVTM and CDR2 is ANQGSEA. This CDR3 spans 16 amino acids. CDR3 coding DNA: TGCAGCGTTGTGAGGACAGGGGACTCTGGGGCCAACGTCCTGACTTTC. It codes for CSVVRTGDSGANVLTF.

This clonotype was found a few times. V usage is TRBV7-9 and J usage is TRBJ2-3; either TRBD1 or TRBD2 may supply D (5 bases each). The germline V gene encodes CDR1 SEHNR and CDR2 FQNEAQ (reference sequence). This CDR3 contains 15 residues. The ends were cut back, 2 bases at V and 6 bases at J, with 15 bases in the middle. CDR3 protein: CASSLSGTPGDTQYF. CDR3 sequence (DNA): TGTGCCAGCAGCTTATCCGGGACCCCAGGGGATACGCAGTATTTT.

This clonotype came up once. This chain joins TRBV6-5 and TRBJ2-1; D is unresolved. The CDR3 extends over 12 amino acids. V shed 5 bases and J shed 9 bases, with 11 bases lying between them. Germline values: CDR1 MNHEY, CDR2 SVGAGI. The CDR3 protein is CASSPLLGEQFF. In nucleotides, the CDR3 is TGTGCCAGCAGTCCCCTTTTGGGTGAGCAGTTCTTC.